Each of the 32 T cell receptor beta chains below was sequenced from the same sample in a study of blood T cell repertoires in COVID-19. Here immunoSEQ multiplex PCR was the method, and the copy in TCRdb shows in-frame clones only, minus some. The repertoire holds 65,000 to 85,000 clones, with roughly 88% as singletons. The sample was peripheral blood. These receptor sequences come from a human donor in a cohort sampled during active COVID-19.

The rearrangement joins TRBV30 to TRBJ1-1; no clear D. From germline, CDR1 is GTSNPN and CDR2 SVGIG (reference sequence). The CDR3 runs to 13 residues. Trimming pared 2 bases from V and 0 bases from J, leaving 7 bases between. CDR3 coding DNA: TGTGCCTGGAGTATGAGAGTGAACACTGAAGCTTTCTTT. Its protein product is CAWSMRVNTEAFF.

This sequence joins TRBV7-2 and TRBJ1-5, with 8 bases fitting TRBD1. This CDR3 comprises 15 residues. V dropped 3 bases and J dropped 7; count of bases not matched to a gene: 8. The germline V gene has CDR1 SGHTA and CDR2 FQGNSA. CDR3 residues: CASSFGQGGWQPQHF. The CDR3 nucleotides read TGTGCCAGCAGCTTCGGACAGGGTGGTTGGCAGCCCCAGCATTTT.

This clone was recorded once. V is TRBV27 and J is TRBJ2-3, with D possibly matching TRBD1 (6 bases). In germline, CDR1 is MNHEY, CDR2 SMNVEV (reference sequence). The germline V and J ends were trimmed by 1 base and 3 bases, with 8 bases remaining between them. The CDR3 covers 14 residues. The CDR3 loop reads CASSLFTGTDTQYF. The CDR3 DNA reads as TGTGCCAGCAGTTTATTTACAGGGACAGATACGCAGTATTTT.

The genes are TRBV2 and TRBJ1-6; 7 nucleotides agree with TRBD1. The junction had 11 bases not matched to a gene; V was cut back by 6 bases and J by 12 bases. The germline V gene has CDR1 SNHLY and CDR2 FYNNEI. This CDR3 has 14 amino acids. In DNA, the CDR3 is TGTGCCAGCAGCCTACAGGGGATTGGGGAACCCCTCCACTTT. Its protein is CASSLQGIGEPLHF.

The V and J genes are TRBV10-3 and TRBJ2-6, with 9 bases matching TRBD2. The germline V gene has CDR1 ENHRY and CDR2 SYGVKD. With 4 bases clipped from V and 2 bases from J, the junction kept 9 bases outside the gene matches. The CDR3 sequence is 18 residues long. The DNA for the CDR3 is TGTGCCATCAGTGCCGCCAGCGGGAGGTCTCCTGGGGCCAACGTCCTGACTTTC. Its translation: CAISAASGRSPGANVLTF.

The gene calls are TRBV6-1 and TRBJ1-5; 11 nucleotides align to TRBD1. This CDR3 comprises 16 residues. The J segment lost 5 bases and the V segment lost 4 bases, leaving 7 bases of the junction unmatched. CDR1 MNHNS and CDR2 SASEGT come from the germline V gene. CDR3 region: CASSGIGTGGHQPQHF. As DNA, the CDR3 is TGTGCCAGCAGTGGAATCGGGACAGGGGGGCATCAGCCCCAGCATTTT.

This chain connects TRBV20-1 to TRBJ2-3; 14 bases are shared with TRBD2. Germline trimming cut 3 bases from V and 4 bases from J; bases unmatched to any gene: 3. CDR3 size: 15 residues. CDR1 is DFQATT, CDR2 SNEGSKA, per germline (reference sequence). The CDR3 bases are TGCAGTGCTAGTGTGACTAGCGGGGGGGCAGATACGCAGTATTTT. It translates to CSASVTSGGADTQYF.

CDR3 in DNA: TGTGCCAGCAGTGTTTACCAGGGGGGAGCCAAAAACATTCAGTACTTC. Translated, it gives CASSVYQGGAKNIQYF. V and J are TRBV27 and TRBJ2-4, with D possibly TRBD1 on 7 matching bases. Germline loops: CDR1 MNHEY, CDR2 SMNVEV (reference sequence). V was trimmed by 5 bases and J by 0 bases, leaving 14 bases between them. The length of the CDR3 is 16 residues.

This clone was recorded once. The V and J genes are TRBV5-1 and TRBJ2-1, with 12 bases lining up with TRBD1. Germline CDR1 and CDR2: SGHRS and YFSETQ. CDR3 length: 15 residues. With V trimmed by 4 bases and J by 6 bases, 5 bases remained unmatched. The CDR3 loop reads CASSGGQGALNEQFF. The CDR3 nucleotides read TGCGCCAGCAGCGGGGGACAGGGGGCCCTCAATGAGCAGTTCTTC.

Details on this clone: Distinct nucleotide sequences in the sample also encode this CDR3. The chain combines TRBV28 with TRBJ1-1, with a tentative D call TRBD1 (6 bases). The CDR3 has 13 residues. Trimming stripped 6 bases from V and 0 bases from J, with 8 bases between. Germline V lookup: CDR1 MDHEN, CDR2 SYDVKM. CDR3 sequence reads: CASRRTVNTEAFF. The DNA for the CDR3 is TGTGCCAGCAGGAGGACAGTGAACACTGAAGCTTTCTTT. Together with reference TRBV28 and TRBJ1-1, the CDR3 gives the full variable domain: DVKVTQSSRYLVKRTGEKVFLECVQDMDHENMFWYRQDPGLGLRLIYFSYDVKMKEKGDIPEGYSVSREKKERFSLILESASTNQTSMYLCASRRTVNTEAFFGQGTRLTVV.

The genes are TRBV11-2 and TRBJ1-5; no firm D call. Germline values: CDR1 SGHAT, CDR2 FQNNGV. The ends were cut back, 2 bases at V and 0 bases at J, with 8 bases in the middle. There are 15 residues in the CDR3. CDR3 DNA: TGTGCCAGCAGCTTATTTCCCTCTAGCAATCAGCCCCAGCATTTT. It encodes CASSLFPSSNQPQHF.

J is TRBJ1-3 and V is TRBV27; 8 bases agree with TRBD1. The V segment lost 6 bases and the J segment 0 bases; nucleotides outside the gene matches: 7. CDR3 length equals 16 residues. Germline V gene sequence: CDR1 MNHEY, CDR2 SMNVEV (reference sequence). This CDR3 reads CASSAFRGLSGNTIYF. The CDR3 bases are TGTGCCAGCAGCGCCTTCAGGGGGCTCTCTGGAAACACCATATATTTT.

V gene TRBV6-6 combines with J gene TRBJ1-1; 8 bases line up with TRBD1. V shed 6 bases and J 7 bases; nucleotides not matched to a gene: 7. Germline-derived CDR1 and CDR2 are MNHNY and SVGAGI (reference sequence). The CDR3 is made up of 13 amino acids. CDR3 sequence reads: CASRPGDRSEAFF. For the CDR3, the DNA is TGTGCCAGCAGACCCGGGGACAGGAGTGAAGCTTTCTTT.

This clone occurred a few times. This chain joins TRBV2 and TRBJ2-7, with 12 bases fitting TRBD2. The CDR3 has 15 residues. CDR1 and CDR2 (germline): SNHLY, FYNNEI. J gave up 0 bases and V 6 bases, and 3 bases lay outside the gene matches. The CDR3 is CASRELAGGSYEQYF. The DNA for the CDR3 is TGTGCCAGCAGAGAACTAGCGGGGGGCTCCTACGAGCAGTACTTC.

The genes are TRBV24-1 and TRBJ2-1; 9 bases match TRBD2. The J segment lost 6 bases and the V segment lost 2 bases, leaving 7 bases of the junction unmatched. Germline V gives CDR1 KGHDR, CDR2 SFDVKD. This CDR3 contains 16 residues. The CDR3 loop reads CATSDSGLASINEQFF. The CDR3 nucleotides are TGTGCCACCAGTGATTCAGGACTAGCGTCGATCAATGAGCAGTTCTTC.

The chain combines TRBV29-1 with TRBJ2-7; perhaps TRBD2 as D (5 bases). The length of the CDR3 is 13 residues. Germline V CDR1 and CDR2: SQVTM, ANQGSEA. Trimming pared 6 bases from V and 3 bases from J, leaving 15 bases between. CDR3 sequence (DNA): TGCAGCGTCGGTGGTAGCGTATACTACGAGCAGTACTTC. Translated: CSVGGSVYYEQYF.

The chain couples TRBV18 to TRBJ1-1; maybe TRBD1 (6 bases). V shed 0 bases and J shed 10 bases, with 12 bases lying between them. This CDR3 has 13 residues. Per the germline V gene, CDR1 is KGHSH and CDR2 is LQKENI. CDR3 amino acids: CASSPPRRGGAFF. Here the CDR3 DNA reads TGTGCCAGCTCACCACCGAGGAGGGGGGGAGCTTTCTTT.

The V call is TRBV9, the J call TRBJ2-7; D possibly corresponds to TRBD2 (6 bases). The CDR3 loop spans 14 amino acids. Trimming removed 2 bases at V and 4 bases at J, with 13 bases between. The germline V gene has CDR1 SGDLS and CDR2 YYNGEE. The CDR3 spells CASSVSGTSYEQYF. The CDR3 nucleotides read TGTGCCAGCAGCGTCTCCGGGACTTCGTACGAGCAGTACTTC. Full variable domain (remainder filled in from reference TRBV9 and TRBJ2-7): DSGVTQTPKHLITATGQRVTLRCSPRSGDLSVYWYQQSLDQGLQFLIQYYNGEERAKGNILERFSAQQFPDLHSELNLSSLELGDSALYFCASSVSGTSYEQYFGPGTRLTVT.

The chain carries TRBV4-1 and TRBJ2-7; 9 bases are shared with TRBD1. Germline assignment: CDR1 MGHRA and CDR2 YSYEKL. Trimming removed 3 bases from V and 5 bases from J; junction bases left unmatched: 17. The length of the CDR3 is 18 residues. For the CDR3, the DNA is TGCGCCAGCAGCCAGGACGTAAACCTTTGGGACAGGGAGAACGAGCAGTACTTC. Protein product: CASSQDVNLWDRENEQYF.

The V and J genes are TRBV30 and TRBJ1-2; tentative D call: TRBD1 (6 bases). V shed 7 bases and J shed 8 bases, with 23 bases lying between them. Germline V gene sequence: CDR1 GTSNPN, CDR2 SVGIG (reference sequence). CDR3 length: 14 amino acids. The CDR3 coding sequence is TGTGCCTCAACACTATCCCAGACAGGCTTGGGCTACACCTTC. It encodes CASTLSQTGLGYTF. The full variable domain, with the rest looked up from reference TRBV30 and TRBJ1-2, is SQTIHQWPATLVQPVGSPLSLECTVEGTSNPNLYWYRQAAGRGLQLLFYSVGIGQISSEVPQNLSASRPQDRQFILSSKKLLLSDSGFYLCASTLSQTGLGYTFGSGTRLTVV.

Here the CDR3 reads CASSSRQAYNQPQHF. The CDR3 bases are TGTGCCAGCAGTTCTCGACAGGCGTACAATCAGCCCCAGCATTTT. The J gene is TRBJ1-5, the V gene TRBV6-5, with a weak D call TRBD1 (6 bases). V dropped 4 bases and J dropped 3 bases, with 13 bases sitting between them. This CDR3 is built from 15 residues. CDR1 is MNHEY, CDR2 SVGAGI, per germline.

This clone appeared a single time. DNA for the CDR3: TGTGCCAGCAGTTACACCCAGCGCTCCTACAATGAGCAGTTCTTC. Translated, it gives CASSYTQRSYNEQFF. The V call is TRBV6-2 or TRBV6-3, the J call TRBJ2-1; D unclear. The CDR3 loop spans 15 amino acids. Germline values: CDR1 MNHEY, CDR2 SVGEGT. The germline V and J ends were trimmed by 2 bases and 0 bases, with 8 bases remaining between them.

This chain joins TRBV6-2 or TRBV6-3 and TRBJ2-7; D is undetermined. This CDR3 is 13 amino acids long. Germline CDR1 MNHEY, CDR2 SVGEGT. V lost 2 bases and J lost 5, with 10 bases in between. This CDR3 reads CASSYEVQNEQYF. CDR3 DNA sequence: TGTGCCAGCAGTTACGAGGTGCAGAACGAGCAGTACTTC.

This clone was seen only a few times. The chain joins TRBV27 to TRBJ2-5; D gene ambiguous. V was clipped by 5 bases and J by 5 bases, with 6 bases between them. CDR3 length equals 11 residues. Germline loops: CDR1 MNHEY, CDR2 SMNVEV (reference sequence). The CDR3 is CASSLVETQYF. The CDR3 nucleotides are TGTGCCAGCAGTCTTGTGGAGACCCAGTACTTC.

The J gene is TRBJ1-5, the V gene TRBV5-6; no reliable D call. The germline gives CDR1 SGHDT, CDR2 YYEEEE. Deletions cut 3 bases from V and 7 bases from J, with 14 bases between. The CDR3 is 14 amino acids. CDR3 sequence reads: CASSSRAGNQPQHF. DNA of the CDR3: TGTGCCAGCAGCTCCCGGGCGGGAAACCAGCCCCAGCATTTT.

The genes are TRBV5-4 and TRBJ1-4; TRBD1 aligns across 7 bases. CDR1 and CDR2 (germline): SGHNT, YYREEE (reference sequence). V gave up 2 bases and J gave up 6 bases; unmatched junction bases: 4. The CDR3 loop spans 14 amino acids. The CDR3 DNA reads as TGTGCCAGCAGCTTAGGGACAGATTATGAAAAACTGTTTTTT. Residues: CASSLGTDYEKLFF. Based on the CDR3 plus reference TRBV5-4 and TRBJ1-4, the full variable domain is ETGVTQSPTHLIKTRGQQVTLRCSSQSGHNTVSWYQQALGQGPQFIFQYYREEENGRGNFPPRFSGLQFPNYSSELNVNALELDDSALYLCASSLGTDYEKLFFGSGTQLSVL.

The genes are TRBV24-1 and TRBJ2-5; TRBD1 is a possible D gene (6 bases). Deletions cut 4 bases from V and 4 bases from J, with 9 bases between. Germline loops: CDR1 KGHDR, CDR2 SFDVKD. The CDR3 loop spans 13 amino acids. The CDR3 sequence: CATSDEGGETQYF. The CDR3, as DNA: TGTGCCACCAGTGACGAAGGGGGAGAGACCCAGTACTTC.

The CDR3 sequence is CASSIRHSSGNQPQHF. The CDR3 DNA reads TGTGCCAGTAGTATACGGCACTCCAGCGGGAATCAGCCCCAGCATTTT. This rearrangement joins TRBV19 to TRBJ1-5; D is uncertain. V lost 2 bases and J lost 4, with 15 bases in between. The CDR3 is 16 amino acids. The germline CDR1 and CDR2 sequences are LNHDA and SQIVND (reference sequence).

The chain has TRBV5-1 and TRBJ2-7; TRBD2 might be the D (6 bases). The CDR3 is 15 residues long. The germline CDR1 and CDR2 sequences are SGHRS and YFSETQ. The germline V and J ends were trimmed by 8 bases and 2 bases, with 20 bases remaining between them. DNA for the CDR3: TGCGCCAGAGTTTCTCGCGGGACGGGGACCTACGAGCAGTACTTC. It is translated as CARVSRGTGTYEQYF.

The genes are TRBV3-1 (or the pseudogene TRBV3-2) and TRBJ2-5; D gene ambiguous. Trimming removed 4 bases at V and 6 bases at J, with 12 bases between. Germline V lookup: CDR1 LGHDT, CDR2 YNNKEL (reference sequence). The CDR3 contains 13 residues. CDR3 region: CASSPDTPKTQYF. DNA of the CDR3: TGTGCCAGCAGCCCCGACACCCCGAAGACCCAGTACTTC.

The chain recombines TRBV20-1 with TRBJ2-3; TRBD2 agrees at 9 bases. Germline trimming cut 3 bases from V and 2 bases from J; bases unmatched to any gene: 15. Germline loops: CDR1 DFQATT, CDR2 SNEGSKA (reference sequence). The CDR3 length is 18 residues. This CDR3 reads CSASKAGGVAITTDTQYF. The CDR3 DNA reads as TGCAGTGCTAGTAAGGCGGGAGGGGTCGCAATTACCACAGATACGCAGTATTTT.

This chain uses TRBV5-1 with TRBJ1-4; a weak D match, TRBD1 (5 bases). Germline V lookup: CDR1 SGHRS, CDR2 YFSETQ. The CDR3 spans 13 residues. Trimming stripped 3 bases from V and 8 bases from J, with 11 bases between. The CDR3 DNA reads TGCGCCAGCAGCTCGGGGGGGAGAGAAAAACTGTTTTTT. This gives the protein CASSSGGREKLFF.